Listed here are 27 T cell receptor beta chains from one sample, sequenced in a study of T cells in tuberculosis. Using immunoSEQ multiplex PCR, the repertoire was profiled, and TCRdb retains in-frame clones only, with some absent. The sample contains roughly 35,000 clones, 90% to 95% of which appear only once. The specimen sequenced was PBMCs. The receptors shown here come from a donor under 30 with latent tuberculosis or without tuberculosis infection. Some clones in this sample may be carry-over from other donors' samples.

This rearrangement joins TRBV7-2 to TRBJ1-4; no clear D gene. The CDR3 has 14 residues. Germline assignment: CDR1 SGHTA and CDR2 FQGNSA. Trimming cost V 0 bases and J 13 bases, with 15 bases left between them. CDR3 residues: CASSLASPEGILFF. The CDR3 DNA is TGTGCCAGCAGCTTAGCGTCGCCGGAGGGAATACTGTTTTTT.

The CDR3: CASSDPGGYGYTF. CDR3 coding DNA: TGCGCCAGCAGCGATCCGGGTGGCTATGGCTACACCTTC. The chain has TRBV5-1 and TRBJ1-2; D is uncertain. CDR1 is SGHRS, CDR2 YFSETQ, per germline. The ends were cut back, 4 bases at V and 4 bases at J, with 11 bases in the middle. The CDR3 sequence is 13 residues long.

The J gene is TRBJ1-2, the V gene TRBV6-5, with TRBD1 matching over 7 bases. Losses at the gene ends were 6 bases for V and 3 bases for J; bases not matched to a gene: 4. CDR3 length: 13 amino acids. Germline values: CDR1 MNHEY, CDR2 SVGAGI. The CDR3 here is CASSRGSDYGYTF. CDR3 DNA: TGTGCCAGCAGCAGGGGGTCGGACTATGGCTACACCTTC.

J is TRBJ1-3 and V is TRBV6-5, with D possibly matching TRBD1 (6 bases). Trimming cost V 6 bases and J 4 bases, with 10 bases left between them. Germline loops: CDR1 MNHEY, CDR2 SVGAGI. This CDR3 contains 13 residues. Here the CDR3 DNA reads TGTGCCAGCAGCAGGGGATCCGGAAACACCATATATTTT. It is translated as CASSRGSGNTIYF.

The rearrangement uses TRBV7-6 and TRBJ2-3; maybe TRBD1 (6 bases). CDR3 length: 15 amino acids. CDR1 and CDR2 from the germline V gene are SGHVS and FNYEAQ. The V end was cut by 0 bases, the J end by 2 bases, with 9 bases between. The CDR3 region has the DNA TGTGCCAGCAGCTTAGCGGGGGCCCTCACAGATACGCAGTATTTT. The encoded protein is CASSLAGALTDTQYF.

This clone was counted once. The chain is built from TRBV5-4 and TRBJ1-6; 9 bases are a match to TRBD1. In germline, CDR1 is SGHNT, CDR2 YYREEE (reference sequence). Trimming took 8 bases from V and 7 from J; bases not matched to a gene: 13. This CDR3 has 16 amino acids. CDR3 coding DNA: TGTGCCAGTAGCCGCACCCCCGGACAGGGGAATTCACCCCTCCACTTT. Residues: CASSRTPGQGNSPLHF.

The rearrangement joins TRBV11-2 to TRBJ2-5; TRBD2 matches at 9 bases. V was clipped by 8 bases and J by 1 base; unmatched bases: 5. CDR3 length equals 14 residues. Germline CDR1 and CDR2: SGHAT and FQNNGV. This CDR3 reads CASALAGTQETQYF. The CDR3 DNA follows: TGTGCCAGCGCCCTAGCGGGGACCCAAGAGACCCAGTACTTC. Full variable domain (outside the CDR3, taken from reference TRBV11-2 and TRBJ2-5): EAGVAQSPRYKIIEKRQSVAFWCNPISGHATLYWYQQILGQGPKLLIQFQNNGVVDDSQLPKDRFSAERLKGVDSTLKIQPAKLEDSAVYLCASALAGTQETQYFGPGTRLLVL.

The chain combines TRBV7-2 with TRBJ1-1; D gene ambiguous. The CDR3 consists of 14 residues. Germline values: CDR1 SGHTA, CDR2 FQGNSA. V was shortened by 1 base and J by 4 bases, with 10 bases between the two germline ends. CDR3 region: CASSLGGDGTEAFF. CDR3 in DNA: TGTGCCAGCAGCTTAGGCGGGGATGGCACTGAAGCTTTCTTT. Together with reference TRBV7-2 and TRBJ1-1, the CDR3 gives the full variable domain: GAGVSQSPSNKVTEKGKDVELRCDPISGHTALYWYRQSLGQGLEFLIYFQGNSAPDKSGLPSDRFSAERTGGSVSTLTIQRTQQEDSAVYLCASSLGGDGTEAFFGQGTRLTVV.

CDR3 nucleotides: TGTGCCAGCACCGAAGGGGGATTCGGGTACACTGAAGCTTTCTTT. Its translation is CASTEGGFGYTEAFF. V usage is TRBV6-5 and J usage is TRBJ1-1; maybe TRBD1 (6 bases). This CDR3 is 15 amino acids long. Per germline, CDR1 MNHEY and CDR2 SVGAGI. Between the trimmed V and J ends, which lost 7 bases and 3 bases, there was a span of 18 bases.

Here the CDR3 reads CASSRDRGIYTGELFF. The CDR3 nucleotides read TGCGCCAGCAGCCGGGACAGGGGGATTTACACCGGGGAGCTGTTTTTT. The genes are TRBV4-3 and TRBJ2-2, with 11 bases aligning to TRBD1. Germline CDR1 is LGHNA and CDR2 is YSLEER. The J segment lost 3 bases and the V segment lost 4 bases, leaving 4 bases of the junction unmatched. The length of the CDR3 is 16 residues.

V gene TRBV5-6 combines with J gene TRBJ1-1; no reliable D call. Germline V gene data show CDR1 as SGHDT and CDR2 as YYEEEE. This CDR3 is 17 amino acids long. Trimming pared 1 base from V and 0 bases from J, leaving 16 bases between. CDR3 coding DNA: TGTGCCAGCAGCTTGCGGCCAGGAACCTTCATGAACACTGAAGCTTTCTTT. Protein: CASSLRPGTFMNTEAFF.

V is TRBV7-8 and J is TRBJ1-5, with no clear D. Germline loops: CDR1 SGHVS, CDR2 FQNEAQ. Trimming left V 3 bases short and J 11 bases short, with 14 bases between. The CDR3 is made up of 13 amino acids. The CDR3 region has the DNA TGTGCCAGCAGCTTCTTTCCCGCCGAGACCCAGCATTTT. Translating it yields CASSFFPAETQHF. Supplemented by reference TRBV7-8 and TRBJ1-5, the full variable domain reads GAGVSQSPRYKVAKRGQDVALRCDPISGHVSLFWYQQALGQGPEFLTYFQNEAQLDKSGLPSDRFFAERPEGSVSTLKIQRTQQEDSAVYLCASSFFPAETQHFGDGTRLSIL.

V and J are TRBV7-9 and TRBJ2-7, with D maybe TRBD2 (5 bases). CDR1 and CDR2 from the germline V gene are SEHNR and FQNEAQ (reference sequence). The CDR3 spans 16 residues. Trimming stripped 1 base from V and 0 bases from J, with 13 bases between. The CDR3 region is CASSLDLYAGSYEQYF. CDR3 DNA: TGTGCCAGCAGCTTAGATCTCTATGCGGGCTCCTACGAGCAGTACTTC.

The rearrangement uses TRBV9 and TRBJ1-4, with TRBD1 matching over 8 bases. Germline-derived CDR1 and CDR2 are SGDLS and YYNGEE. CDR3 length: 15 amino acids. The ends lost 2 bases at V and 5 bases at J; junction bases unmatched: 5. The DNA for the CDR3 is TGTGCCAGCAGCGTTACCGGACAGGGAAATGAAAAACTGTTTTTT. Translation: CASSVTGQGNEKLFF. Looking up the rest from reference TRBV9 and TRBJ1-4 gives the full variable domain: DSGVTQTPKHLITATGQRVTLRCSPRSGDLSVYWYQQSLDQGLQFLIQYYNGEERAKGNILERFSAQQFPDLHSELNLSSLELGDSALYFCASSVTGQGNEKLFFGSGTQLSVL.

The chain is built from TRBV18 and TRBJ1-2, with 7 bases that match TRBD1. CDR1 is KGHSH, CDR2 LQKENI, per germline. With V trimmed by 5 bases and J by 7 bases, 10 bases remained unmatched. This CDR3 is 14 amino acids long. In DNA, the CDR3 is TGTGCCAGCTCAAATCAGGGGGATCGGAGTGGCTACACCTTC. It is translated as CASSNQGDRSGYTF.

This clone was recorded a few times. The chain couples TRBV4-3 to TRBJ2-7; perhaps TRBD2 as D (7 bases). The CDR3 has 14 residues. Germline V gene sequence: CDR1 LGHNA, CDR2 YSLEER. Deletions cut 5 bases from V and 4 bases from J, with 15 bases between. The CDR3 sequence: CASSYARGAYEQYF. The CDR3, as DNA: TGCGCCAGCAGCTACGCCCGGGGGGCATACGAGCAGTACTTC.

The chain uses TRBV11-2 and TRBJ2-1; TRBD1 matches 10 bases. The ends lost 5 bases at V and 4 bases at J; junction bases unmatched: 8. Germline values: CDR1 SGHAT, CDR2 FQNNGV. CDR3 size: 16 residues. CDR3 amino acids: CASSLMGQGIYNEQFF. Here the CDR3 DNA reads TGTGCCAGCAGCCTCATGGGACAGGGGATATACAATGAGCAGTTCTTC.

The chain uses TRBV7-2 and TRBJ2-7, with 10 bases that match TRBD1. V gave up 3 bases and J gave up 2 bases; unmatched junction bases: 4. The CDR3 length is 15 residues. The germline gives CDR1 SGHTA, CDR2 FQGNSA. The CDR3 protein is CASSFNGQGAYEQYF. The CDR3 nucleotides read TGTGCCAGCAGCTTCAACGGACAGGGGGCCTACGAGCAGTACTTC. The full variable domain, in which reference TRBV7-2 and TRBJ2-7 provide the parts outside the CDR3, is GAGVSQSPSNKVTEKGKDVELRCDPISGHTALYWYRQSLGQGLEFLIYFQGNSAPDKSGLPSDRFSAERTGGSVSTLTIQRTQQEDSAVYLCASSFNGQGAYEQYFGPGTRLTVT.

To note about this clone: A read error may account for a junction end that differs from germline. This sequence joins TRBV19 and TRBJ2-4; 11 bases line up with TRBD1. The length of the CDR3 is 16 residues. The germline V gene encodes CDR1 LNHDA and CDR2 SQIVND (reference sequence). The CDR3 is CASSTRGQGAINIQYF. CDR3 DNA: TGTGCCAGTAGTACACGAGGACAGGGGGCCATAAACATTCAGTACTTC.

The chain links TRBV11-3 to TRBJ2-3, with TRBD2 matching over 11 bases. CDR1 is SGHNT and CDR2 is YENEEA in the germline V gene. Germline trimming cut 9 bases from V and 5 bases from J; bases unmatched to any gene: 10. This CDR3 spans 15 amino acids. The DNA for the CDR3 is TGTGCCAGTAATAAGCTAGCGGGGGGCAGAGATACGCAGTATTTT. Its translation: CASNKLAGGRDTQYF.

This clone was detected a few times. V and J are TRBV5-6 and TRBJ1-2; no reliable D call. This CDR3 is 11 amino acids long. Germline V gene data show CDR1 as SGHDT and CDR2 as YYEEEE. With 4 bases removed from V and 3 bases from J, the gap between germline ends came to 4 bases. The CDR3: CASSVDYGYTF. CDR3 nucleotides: TGTGCCAGCAGCGTCGACTATGGCTACACCTTC.

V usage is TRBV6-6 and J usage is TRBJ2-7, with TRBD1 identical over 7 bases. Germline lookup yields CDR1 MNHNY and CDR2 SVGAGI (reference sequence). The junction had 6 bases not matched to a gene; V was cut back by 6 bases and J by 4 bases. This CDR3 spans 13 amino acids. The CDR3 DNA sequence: TGTGCCAGCAGGTCCCGACAGGGTTACGAGCAGTACGTC. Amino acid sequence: CASRSRQGYEQYV.

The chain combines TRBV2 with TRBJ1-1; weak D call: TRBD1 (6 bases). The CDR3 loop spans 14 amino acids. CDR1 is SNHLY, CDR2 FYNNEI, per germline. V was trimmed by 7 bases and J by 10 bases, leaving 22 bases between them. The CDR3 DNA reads TGTGCCAGCAAGGAGAGAGGAGAGGGGGGGGCAGCTTTCTTT. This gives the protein CASKERGEGGAAFF.

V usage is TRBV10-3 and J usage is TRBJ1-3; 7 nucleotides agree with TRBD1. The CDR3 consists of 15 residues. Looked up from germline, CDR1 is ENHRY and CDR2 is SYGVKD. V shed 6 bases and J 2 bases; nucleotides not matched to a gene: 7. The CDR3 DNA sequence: TGTGCCATCAGATATACACAGGGGACTGGAAACACCATATATTTT. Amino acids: CAIRYTQGTGNTIYF.

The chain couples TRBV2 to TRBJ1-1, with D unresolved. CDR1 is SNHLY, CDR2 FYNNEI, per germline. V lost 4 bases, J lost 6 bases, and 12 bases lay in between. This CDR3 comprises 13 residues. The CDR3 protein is CASSVLIASEAFF. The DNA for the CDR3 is TGTGCCAGCAGTGTCCTCATAGCCTCTGAAGCTTTCTTT.

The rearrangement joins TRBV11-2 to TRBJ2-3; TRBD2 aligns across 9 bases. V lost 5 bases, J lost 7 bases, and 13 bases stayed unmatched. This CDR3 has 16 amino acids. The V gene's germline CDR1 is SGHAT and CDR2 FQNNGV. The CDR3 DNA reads TGTGCCAGCAGCCCCGTTAGCGGGGGTGGACTTTATACGCAGTATTTT. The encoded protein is CASSPVSGGGLYTQYF.

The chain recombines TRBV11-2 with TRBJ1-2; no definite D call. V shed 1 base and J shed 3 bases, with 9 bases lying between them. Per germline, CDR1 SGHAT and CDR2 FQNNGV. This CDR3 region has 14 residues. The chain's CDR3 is CASSLVGRDYGYTF. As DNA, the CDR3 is TGTGCCAGCAGCTTAGTAGGGAGGGACTATGGCTACACCTTC.